This passage covers 12 T cell receptor beta chains from one sample sequenced in a study of cytomegalovirus exposure and HLA in healthy donors. The primer mix had 60 Vbeta and 13 Jbeta primers. Some clones are missing from TCRdb's copy, which holds only in-frame ones; the method was immunoSEQ multiplex PCR. The sample comprises about 140,000 clones, 60% to 80% of which are singletons, and around 15% rests with the top ten. Sequenced input: PBMCs. These receptors originate from a woman aged 40 to 55 in good health and CMV-seronegative.

The gene calls are TRBV19 and TRBJ2-7; weak D call: TRBD1 (6 bases). The germline CDR1 and CDR2 sequences are LNHDA and SQIVND (reference sequence). The CDR3 is 14 residues long. Trimming took 6 bases from V and 2 from J, leaving 14 bases between them. The CDR3 DNA is TGTGCCAGTAGCGTGCAGGGGTATCCCTACGAGCAGTACTTC. Encoded protein: CASSVQGYPYEQYF.

The chain joins TRBV28 to TRBJ2-7; 8 nucleotides match TRBD1. CDR1 and CDR2 from the germline V gene are MDHEN and SYDVKM. This CDR3 spans 14 amino acids. V lost 6 bases and J lost 2; bases outside the gene matches: 6. The CDR3 DNA reads TGTGCCAGCAGCGAGGACAGGGAAGCCTACGAGCAGTACTTC. Translation gives CASSEDREAYEQYF.

This chain links TRBV9 with TRBJ1-3; no definite D call. V dropped 4 bases and J dropped 5 bases, with 10 bases sitting between them. CDR3 length: 13 amino acids. Germline lookup yields CDR1 SGDLS and CDR2 YYNGEE. The CDR3 region has the DNA TGTGCCAGCAGCCTCTATCTCCGAAACACCATATATTTT. Its protein product is CASSLYLRNTIYF.

This clone has a handful of counts. Mismatch with germline at one junction end may stem from a read error. The rearrangement joins TRBV5-5 to TRBJ1-1; 9 bases map to TRBD1. The CDR3 covers 15 residues. Germline loops: CDR1 SGHKS, CDR2 YYEKEE (reference sequence). CDR3 DNA sequence: TGTGCCAGCAGATTGGGACAGGGTGGAAACACTGAAGCTTTCTTT. Its translation: CASRLGQGGNTEAFF.

This clone was seen once. As DNA, the CDR3 is TGTGCCAGCAGCGCCTACCAGGGGCGGGAGGGCACGCAGTATTTT. Translated, it gives CASSAYQGREGTQYF. This rearrangement joins TRBV7-2 to TRBJ2-3; 9 nucleotides line up with TRBD2. CDR1 SGHTA and CDR2 FQGNSA come from the germline V gene. This CDR3 region has 15 residues. V was pared by 5 bases and J by 9 bases, with 12 bases of the junction left unmatched.

The CDR3 coding sequence is TGTGCCAGCAGTCTCGGACACGGAAGGGTGGCTGGCTACACCTTC. Residues: CASSLGHGRVAGYTF. The chain couples TRBV28 to TRBJ1-2; D is perhaps TRBD1 (5 bases). Trimming shortened V by 5 bases and J by 7 bases, and 20 bases separated the two germline ends. The CDR3 consists of 15 residues. Germline CDR1 reads MDHEN; CDR2 reads SYDVKM.

This chain joins TRBV5-6 and TRBJ2-1, with 9 bases fitting TRBD1. The CDR3 totals 15 residues. CDR1 SGHDT and CDR2 YYEEEE come from the germline V gene. V lost 0 bases and J lost 7; bases outside the gene matches: 5. This CDR3 is CASSLAGTGINEQFF. DNA for the CDR3: TGTGCCAGCAGCTTGGCCGGGACAGGGATTAATGAGCAGTTCTTC. Based on the CDR3 plus reference TRBV5-6 and TRBJ2-1, the full variable domain is DAGVTQSPTHLIKTRGQQVTLRCSPKSGHDTVSWYQQALGQGPQFIFQYYEEEERQRGNFPDRFSGHQFPNYSSELNVNALLLGDSALYLCASSLAGTGINEQFFGPGTRLTVL.

There are a few counts of this clone. The J gene is TRBJ2-6, the V gene TRBV27; D remains ambiguous. CDR3 length: 15 amino acids. Germline V gives CDR1 MNHEY, CDR2 SMNVEV (reference sequence). Trimming removed 2 bases at V and 2 bases at J, with 7 bases between. The CDR3 region is CASSLTVAGANVLTF. CDR3 coding DNA: TGTGCCAGCAGTTTAACAGTAGCTGGGGCCAACGTCCTGACTTTC. Drawing the rest from reference TRBV27 and TRBJ2-6, the complete variable domain is EAQVTQNPRYLITVTGKKLTVTCSQNMNHEYMSWYRQDPGLGLRQIYYSMNVEVTDKGDVPEGYKVSRKEKRNFPLILESPSPNQTSLYFCASSLTVAGANVLTFGAGSRLTVL.

This clone appeared a few times. The V call is TRBV5-1, the J call TRBJ2-2; 9 nucleotides agree with TRBD2. With 2 bases clipped from V and 7 bases from J, the junction kept 12 bases outside the gene matches. The CDR3 sequence is 17 residues long. Per the germline V gene, CDR1 is SGHRS and CDR2 is YFSETQ. The CDR3 DNA follows: TGCGCCAGCAGCTTCAGTCCCCTAGCGGGATTGGACGGGGAGCTGTTTTTT. Its protein product is CASSFSPLAGLDGELFF. Together with reference TRBV5-1 and TRBJ2-2, the CDR3 gives the full variable domain: KAGVTQTPRYLIKTRGQQVTLSCSPISGHRSVSWYQQTPGQGLQFLFEYFSETQRNKGNFPGRFSGRQFSNSRSEMNVSTLELGDSALYLCASSFSPLAGLDGELFFGEGSRLTVL.

This clone was counted between two and nine times. CDR3 loop: CASSQEGAEWNTEAFF. The CDR3 bases are TGTGCCAGCAGCCAAGAGGGGGCCGAATGGAACACTGAAGCTTTCTTT. The chain joins TRBV4-2 to TRBJ1-1, with D maybe TRBD1 (6 bases). Germline CDR1 and CDR2: LGHNA and YNFKEQ. This CDR3 contains 16 residues. V lost 0 bases, J lost 1 base, and 12 bases lay in between.

In this sample, this clone turned up a few times. J is TRBJ2-2 and V is TRBV30; 8 bases map to TRBD1. Germline V gene sequence: CDR1 GTSNPN, CDR2 SVGIG (reference sequence). Trimming cost V 2 bases and J 4 bases; bases outside gene matches: 6. CDR3 length equals 15 residues. The CDR3 spells CAWSQGQGLTGELFF. The DNA for the CDR3 is TGTGCCTGGAGTCAAGGACAGGGACTCACCGGGGAGCTGTTTTTT.

V is TRBV12-5 and J is TRBJ1-1; D gene uncertain. The V gene lost 4 bases and the J gene lost 11 bases, with 32 bases spanning the gap. The germline V gene has CDR1 LGHNT and CDR2 FRNRAP. The CDR3 consists of 18 residues. The CDR3 loop is CASGSPLLMRERMISAFF. The DNA for the CDR3 is TGTGCTAGTGGTTCCCCCCTCCTTATGAGGGAAAGAATGATTTCGGCTTTCTTT.